The 21 T cell receptor beta chains given below trace back to one sample, sequenced in a study of CD8+ T cells in alopecia areata. Described treatment: oral pan-JAK inhibitor, 5-10 mg twice daily. Once RNA had been extracted, it was reverse transcribed into cDNA to act as the sequencing template. The table came from immunoSEQ multiplex PCR; TCRdb's copy has only in-frame clones and leaves some out. Altogether about 190,000 clones are present, roughly 64% being singletons, with the ten largest covering 10% to 15%. This sample comprised CD8+ T cells sorted from blood, obtained at week 24, from a patient treated with tofacitinib. These TCRs come from a human donor with alopecia areata.

The chain combines TRBV4-1 with TRBJ1-2, with a weak D call TRBD1 (5 bases). There are 14 residues in the CDR3. In germline, CDR1 is MGHRA, CDR2 YSYEKL. Trimming pared 0 bases from V and 7 bases from J, leaving 12 bases between. The CDR3 DNA reads as TGCGCCAGCAGCCAAGAGGGGGGGTTACGTGGCTACACCTTC. It translates to CASSQEGGLRGYTF.

The chain links TRBV5-1 to TRBJ2-7; D is undetermined. Looked up from germline, CDR1 is SGHRS and CDR2 is YFSETQ. V dropped 0 bases and J dropped 5 bases, with 6 bases sitting between them. The CDR3 runs 12 residues. CDR3 sequence: CASSLGRNEQYF. CDR3 bases: TGCGCCAGCAGCTTGGGGCGGAACGAGCAGTACTTC.

The J gene is TRBJ2-2, the V gene TRBV9; unclear D gene. The CDR3 loop spans 13 amino acids. Trimming removed 3 bases at V and 2 bases at J, with 5 bases between. Germline values: CDR1 SGDLS, CDR2 YYNGEE. The CDR3: CASSALNTGELFF. The DNA for the CDR3 is TGTGCCAGCAGCGCACTCAACACCGGGGAGCTGTTTTTT.

There are a few counts of this clone. The rearrangement links TRBV6-1 to TRBJ2-3; D is unresolved. Trimming left V 5 bases short and J 6 bases short, with 12 bases between. The CDR3 extends over 13 amino acids. The germline CDR1 and CDR2 sequences are MNHNS and SASEGT. The CDR3 DNA sequence: TGTGCCAGCAGTCCAGACACAGCGGATACGCAGTATTTT. Translated: CASSPDTADTQYF.

V usage is TRBV7-3 and J usage is TRBJ1-1, with TRBD1 matching over 8 bases. The germline CDR1 and CDR2 sequences are SGHTA and FQGTGA. V was pared by 5 bases and J by 11 bases, with 7 bases of the junction left unmatched. The length of the CDR3 is 12 residues. The CDR3 region has the DNA TGTGCCAGCAGCATCATGACAGGGGTCGCTTTCTTT. It codes for CASSIMTGVAFF. The variable domain in full, completed from reference TRBV7-3 and TRBJ1-1, reads GAGVSQTPSNKVTEKGKYVELRCDPISGHTALYWYRQSLGQGPEFLIYFQGTGAADDSGLPNDRFFAVRPEGSVSTLKIQRTERGDSAVYLCASSIMTGVAFFGQGTRLTVV.

This clone came up a few times. J is TRBJ2-1 and V is TRBV4-2; 14 nucleotides line up with TRBD2. Germline CDR1 LGHNA, CDR2 YNFKEQ. Losses at the gene ends were 3 bases for V and 8 bases for J; bases not matched to a gene: 9. The CDR3 spans 17 residues. The CDR3 region is CASSQRRTSGGRDEQFF. The CDR3 region has the DNA TGTGCCAGCAGCCAGCGAAGGACTAGCGGGGGGAGGGATGAGCAGTTCTTC.

This clone was seen only a few times. The rearrangement joins TRBV9 to TRBJ2-5, with no clear D. CDR3 length: 15 residues. The germline CDR1 and CDR2 sequences are SGDLS and YYNGEE. With 2 bases removed from V and 0 bases from J, the gap between germline ends came to 11 bases. The chain's CDR3 is CASSVNQLYQETQYF. DNA of the CDR3: TGTGCCAGCAGCGTTAACCAATTGTACCAAGAGACCCAGTACTTC.

This clone was picked up a small number of times. The chain combines TRBV10-3 with TRBJ2-5; D is perhaps TRBD1 (5 bases). The J call may be wrong; the DNA end is better matched by TRBJ2-7. CDR3 size: 13 residues. Germline V gives CDR1 ENHRY, CDR2 SYGVKD. The CDR3 is CAISEAGQYEQYF. The DNA for the CDR3 is TGTGCCATCAGTGAGGCAGGGCAGTACGAGCAGTACTTC.

The rearrangement joins TRBV7-9 to TRBJ2-1; D is perhaps TRBD1 or TRBD2 (6 bases each). This CDR3 region has 17 residues. Per the germline V gene, CDR1 is SEHNR and CDR2 is FQNEAQ (reference sequence). Trimming left V 5 bases short and J 2 bases short, with 19 bases between. CDR3 loop: CASSPRFDRGAYNEQFF. The CDR3 nucleotides are TGTGCCAGCAGCCCCCGTTTCGATAGGGGGGCCTACAATGAGCAGTTCTTC.

This clone was seen a handful of times. The CDR3 reads CASSPGGDRGRSSGNTIYF. The CDR3 DNA follows: TGTGCCAGCTCACCGGGGGGCGACAGGGGGCGAAGCTCTGGAAACACCATATATTTT. This chain uses TRBV18 with TRBJ1-3, with TRBD1 matching over 10 bases. Germline CDR1 and CDR2: KGHSH and LQKENI. With V trimmed by 3 bases and J by 0 bases, 11 bases remained unmatched. This CDR3 comprises 19 residues.

The CDR3 region has the DNA TGTGCCAGCAGCTTAGGGGCCAGGGGGTCCCTCAATGAGCAGTTCTTC. This encodes CASSLGARGSLNEQFF. The chain employs TRBV13 and TRBJ2-1, with 7 bases that match TRBD1. The germline CDR1 and CDR2 sequences are PRHDT and FYEKMQ (reference sequence). V lost 0 bases, J lost 6 bases, and 8 bases stayed unmatched. The length of the CDR3 is 16 residues. The entire variable domain, with the rest obtained from reference TRBV13 and TRBJ2-1, is as follows: AAGVIQSPRHLIKEKRETATLKCYPIPRHDTVYWYQQGPGQDPQFLISFYEKMQSDKGSIPDRFSAQQFSDYHSELNMSSLELGDSALYFCASSLGARGSLNEQFFGPGTRLTVL.

This clone was counted once. This chain links TRBV29-1 with TRBJ2-5; tentative D call: TRBD1 (5 bases). The CDR3 contains 15 residues. V shed 8 bases and J shed 5 bases, with 24 bases lying between them. Germline V gives CDR1 SQVTM, CDR2 ANQGSEA. CDR3 sequence reads: CSYRRRQRARETQYF. The CDR3 DNA is TGCAGCTACCGGCGTCGACAGCGCGCGAGGGAGACCCAGTACTTC.

In this sample, this clone turned up a few times. Written as DNA, the CDR3 is TGTGCCAGTAGCTACGGGGCGGGGTACGAGCAGTACTTC. Its translation: CASSYGAGYEQYF. The chain joins TRBV19 to TRBJ2-7; D possibly corresponds to TRBD2 (6 bases). The CDR3 contains 13 residues. Trimming pared 6 bases from V and 4 bases from J, leaving 13 bases between. Germline CDR1 reads LNHDA; CDR2 reads SQIVND (reference sequence).

The chain is built from TRBV2 and TRBJ1-6; D gene ambiguous. The CDR3 sequence is 17 residues long. The germline CDR1 and CDR2 sequences are SNHLY and FYNNEI. V dropped 1 base and J dropped 8 bases, with 18 bases sitting between them. CDR3 DNA sequence: TGTGCCAGCAGTGAAGTGCGACCGAGTAGGCGTGATTCACCCCTCCACTTT. This codes for CASSEVRPSRRDSPLHF. Supplemented by reference TRBV2 and TRBJ1-6, the full variable domain reads EPEVTQTPSHQVTQMGQEVILRCVPISNHLYFYWYRQILGQKVEFLVSFYNNEISEKSEIFDDQFSVERPDGSNFTLKIRSTKLEDSAMYFCASSEVRPSRRDSPLHFGNGTRLTVT.

This clone has more than one count but fewer than ten. The rearrangement joins TRBV11-2 to TRBJ2-5, with unresolved D. Germline V gene data show CDR1 as SGHAT and CDR2 as FQNNGV. There are 14 residues in the CDR3. V lost 0 bases to trimming and J lost 5 bases, with 10 bases between them. The DNA of the CDR3 is TGTGCCAGCAGCTTAGATTTGGGTGGGGAGACCCAGTACTTC. Protein product: CASSLDLGGETQYF.

This chain links TRBV29-1 with TRBJ2-2; D gene uncertain. V was pared by 5 bases and J by 7 bases, with 14 bases between. The CDR3 covers 13 residues. Per the germline V gene, CDR1 is SQVTM and CDR2 is ANQGSEA. This CDR3 reads CSVYRLVGGELFF. DNA for the CDR3: TGCAGCGTTTACCGACTTGTAGGCGGGGAGCTGTTTTTT.

The CDR3 spells CASSLRGSLDTQYF. The CDR3 nucleotides are TGTGCCAGCAGCTTAAGGGGTTCGCTCGATACGCAGTATTTT. The rearrangement uses TRBV7-3 and TRBJ2-3; D remains ambiguous. The CDR3 is 14 residues long. Germline V gives CDR1 SGHTA, CDR2 FQGTGA. Trimming removed 1 base from V and 6 bases from J, with 11 bases in between.

The gene calls are TRBV2 and TRBJ2-5; D gene unclear. Trimming shortened V by 4 bases and J by 4 bases, and 1 base separated the two germline ends. This CDR3 has 10 amino acids. The germline gives CDR1 SNHLY, CDR2 FYNNEI. CDR3 nucleotides: TGTGCCAGCAGTGGAGAGACCCAGTACTTC. Amino acids: CASSGETQYF.

This clone has a single count. The chain uses TRBV28 and TRBJ1-5; TRBD1 agrees at 7 bases. The J segment lost 4 bases and the V segment lost 6 bases, leaving 9 bases of the junction unmatched. CDR3 size: 15 residues. Germline CDR1 reads MDHEN; CDR2 reads SYDVKM. This CDR3 reads CASRPQGRANQPQHF. CDR3 nucleotides: TGTGCCAGCAGACCACAGGGGAGGGCGAATCAGCCCCAGCATTTT.

A single count supports this clone. This chain joins TRBV7-2 and TRBJ2-5; the D gene is possibly TRBD2 (6 bases). The CDR3 is made up of 14 amino acids. Germline V gene sequence: CDR1 SGHTA, CDR2 FQGNSA. Between the trimmed V and J ends, which lost 5 bases and 1 base, there was a span of 11 bases. The CDR3 bases are TGTGCCAGCAGCCCCCGGGGGAGCCAAGAGACCCAGTACTTC. This codes for CASSPRGSQETQYF.

The sample holds a few counts of this clone. The rearrangement links TRBV6-5 to TRBJ2-5, with D perhaps given as TRBD1 or TRBD2 (5 bases each). The CDR3 has 13 amino acids. Germline CDR1 and CDR2: MNHEY and SVGAGI. Trimming took 6 bases from V and 2 from J, leaving 10 bases between them. The CDR3 reads CASSLGDQETQYF. As DNA, the CDR3 is TGTGCCAGCAGCCTGGGGGATCAAGAGACCCAGTACTTC.